Detailed here is one T cell receptor beta chain. The antigen remains undetermined. The treatment is: approximately 11-day PBMC culture with coronavirus spike peptide pools or control peptides (ViraFEST assay). Researchers collected the unexposed donor's CD4+ T cells before the COVID-19 pandemic (2011-2018). The data originate from a study of vaccination and CD4 T cells after COVID-19. At the level of the study: Ranging from 14 to 241, the interval between dose two and post-vaccine sampling had a median of roughly 73 days.

Cultured CD4+ T-cell DNA underwent Oncomine TCR Beta short-read sequencing. TCRdb passed the PCR reads through MiXCR, listing each CDR3 protein once. The data contain about 6,900 distinct CDR3 sequences, 52% of them seen just once; the ten biggest clones take up roughly a third. Germline-derived CDR1 and CDR2 are MNHEY and SVGAGI. The length of the CDR3 is 15 residues. Germline trimming cut 0 bases from V and 2 bases from J; bases unmatched to any gene: 3. The TCR sequence derives from a human donor in good health. This chain connects TRBV6-5 to TRBJ2-7; 8 bases are a match to TRBD1. Sequences were obtained from CD4+ T cells from blood, cultured in vitro. CDR3 loop: CASSYSTGDPYEQYF. CDR3 coding DNA: TGTGCCAGCAGTTACTCGACAGGGGACCCCTACGAGCAGTACTTC.